These 5 T cell receptor beta chains originate from one sample sequenced in a study of cytotoxic CD8 clonotypes in ibrutinib-treated CLL (dated by TCRdb to about 2021). Library preparation employed the immunoSEQ multiplex PCR assay. What TCRdb holds here is the immuneACCESS table cut down to in-frame rearrangements. Part of the clones is not present; checked against another copy, under half of the missing clones reflect an unresolved V gene, and the others are unexplained. A total of around 200,000 clones appear in this sample, about four fifths of them only once. Of the sample, roughly 10% is held by the ten largest clones. Interpreted using the paper, the time point label stands for: approximately twelve months on ibrutinib. The sample in question was PBMCs, obtained after 12 months of ibrutinib treatment. These receptors came from a human donor with chronic lymphocytic leukemia.

The rearrangement links TRBV7-9 to TRBJ2-3; D unresolved. Germline CDR1 reads SEHNR; CDR2 reads FQNEAQ (reference sequence). Trimming cost V 0 bases and J 1 base, with 8 bases left between them. The CDR3 runs to 15 residues. The CDR3 sequence is CASSLAVSRTDTQYF. For the CDR3, the DNA is TGTGCCAGCAGCTTAGCCGTTTCTCGCACAGATACGCAGTATTTT.

This sequence joins TRBV10-1 and TRBJ1-5; unclear D gene. From germline, CDR1 is WNHNN and CDR2 SYGVQD (reference sequence). CDR3 length: 13 amino acids. The V end was cut by 6 bases, the J end by 7 bases, with 13 bases between. The DNA for the CDR3 is TGCGCCAGCAGCGGGGATGCACAACAGCCCCAGCATTTT. It specifies CASSGDAQQPQHF.

The chain is built from TRBV2 and TRBJ2-1; TRBD2 aligns across 10 bases. The CDR3 is 15 amino acids. Germline values: CDR1 SNHLY, CDR2 FYNNEI. The junction had 7 bases not matched to a gene; V was cut back by 4 bases and J by 7 bases. The CDR3 protein is CASSGGLATLNEQFF. The CDR3 DNA sequence: TGTGCCAGCAGTGGGGGACTAGCGACCCTGAATGAGCAGTTCTTC.

CDR3 DNA sequence: TGTGCCAGCAGCCCAGAGGGCTTTGGAACTAATGAAAAACTGTTTTTT. This gives the protein CASSPEGFGTNEKLFF. The rearrangement uses TRBV21-1 and TRBJ1-4. TRBV21-1 is designated a pseudogene. The CDR3 is 16 residues long.

The chain employs TRBV6-6 and TRBJ1-2; a weak D match, TRBD1 (5 bases). There are 16 residues in the CDR3. Germline-derived CDR1 and CDR2 are MNHNY and SVGAGI (reference sequence). The V gene lost 2 bases and the J gene lost 0 bases, with 13 bases spanning the gap. The CDR3 DNA reads TGTGCCAGCAGTTACGGGGGGACTGATCCTAACTATGGCTACACCTTC. Its translation is CASSYGGTDPNYGYTF.